This T cell receptor (beta chain) was recorded in a study of cytomegalovirus exposure and HLA in healthy donors. The germline gives CDR1 MGHRA, CDR2 YSYEKL. V trimming: 4 bases; J trimming: 3 bases; junction bases outside the gene matches: 5. This CDR3 spans 15 amino acids. Use of 60 Vbeta and 13 Jbeta primers characterized the PCR. Produced via immunoSEQ multiplex PCR; TCRdb's table is partial and in-frame only. This sample has some 99,000 clones, with roughly three quarters found just once. Study outcomes and limitations: In a later analysis, CMV-associated beta chains were mostly HLA-associated, it appeared.

With respect to this clone: Its antigen is not known.

The sequencing sample was made of PBMCs. The chain uses TRBV4-1 and TRBJ2-3; the match to TRBD1 covers 9 bases. The sequence came from a woman between 50 and 59 years old in good health and CMV-seropositive. The CDR3: CASSLRQGVTDTQYF. DNA for the CDR3: TGCGCCAGCAGCCTTCGACAGGGGGTGACAGATACGCAGTATTTT.